The 15 T cell receptor beta chains given below trace back to one sample, sequenced in a study of beta chain features in type 1 diabetes. Expressed TCRB transcripts were sequenced after all isolated RNA was converted to cDNA. Libraries were prepared by immunoSEQ multiplex PCR; TCRdb keeps only in-frame clonotypes and omits some of them. The table includes about 620,000 clones, 15% to 17% detected once. The sample consisted of naive CD4+ T cells from blood. Source of these receptors: a man aged 18-30 years in good health.

This clone was observed a handful of times. The V and J genes are TRBV30 and TRBJ2-7; D might be TRBD1 (6 bases). Trimming took off 5 bases at V and 4 bases at J, with 18 bases between the two ends. Germline assignment: CDR1 GTSNPN and CDR2 SVGIG (reference sequence). This CDR3 is built from 14 residues. The CDR3 loop reads CAWRRGSVGYEQYF. In DNA, the CDR3 is TGTGCCTGGCGCAGGGGTTCGGTAGGATACGAGCAGTACTTC. The variable domain in full, with the rest retrieved from reference TRBV30 and TRBJ2-7, is SQTIHQWPATLVQPVGSPLSLECTVEGTSNPNLYWYRQAAGRGLQLLFYSVGIGQISSEVPQNLSASRPQDRQFILSSKKLLLSDSGFYLCAWRRGSVGYEQYFGPGTRLTVT.

A few counts support this clone. Distinct nucleotide sequences in the sample also encode this CDR3. The chain has TRBV7-9 and TRBJ1-1; D possibly corresponds to TRBD1 (5 bases). CDR3 length equals 13 residues. V lost 4 bases, J lost 1 base, and 7 bases lay in between. Germline V gene sequence: CDR1 SEHNR, CDR2 FQNEAQ (reference sequence). The chain's CDR3 is CASSSQGNTEAFF. CDR3 DNA sequence: TGTGCCAGCAGCTCCCAGGGGAACACTGAAGCTTTCTTT.

The sample holds a few counts of this clone. The rearrangement links TRBV30 to TRBJ1-1; a weak D match, TRBD1 (6 bases). CDR1 and CDR2 (germline): GTSNPN, SVGIG (reference sequence). V was pared by 1 base and J by 1 base, with 13 bases between. The CDR3 extends over 15 amino acids. As DNA, the CDR3 is TGTGCCTGGAGTGCCGGGACACGGAGGAACACTGAAGCTTTCTTT. It is translated as CAWSAGTRRNTEAFF.

The chain employs TRBV5-1 and TRBJ2-1; TRBD2 agrees at 14 bases. The ends lost 4 bases at V and 0 bases at J; junction bases unmatched: 12. The CDR3 spans 20 residues. Germline lookup yields CDR1 SGHRS and CDR2 YFSETQ. CDR3 in DNA: TGCGCCAGCAGCCCCGGACTAGCGGGGGGTCTGCATAGCTCCTACAATGAGCAGTTCTTC. It encodes CASSPGLAGGLHSSYNEQFF.

This chain joins TRBV28 and TRBJ2-7; 8 nucleotides line up with TRBD1. This CDR3 has 16 amino acids. CDR1 and CDR2 (germline): MDHEN, SYDVKM. Trimming at V came to 5 bases and at J to 4 bases, leaving 13 bases not matched to a gene. CDR3 nucleotide sequence: TGTGCCAGCAGTCCCCACCGAGGGACAGGTCCGTACGAGCAGTACTTC. Translation: CASSPHRGTGPYEQYF.

This clone was detected only a few times. The chain has TRBV18 and TRBJ2-5; 8 nucleotides line up with TRBD1. Germline V lookup: CDR1 KGHSH, CDR2 LQKENI. The CDR3 sequence is 15 residues long. With V trimmed by 6 bases and J by 1 base, 7 bases remained unmatched. The CDR3 nucleotides read TGTGCCAGCTCGCCTGGGACAGGACCCCAAGAGACCCAGTACTTC. Protein sequence: CASSPGTGPQETQYF.

The chain uses TRBV7-2 and TRBJ1-4; 7 nucleotides agree with TRBD1. This CDR3 comprises 15 residues. Germline CDR1 is SGHTA and CDR2 is FQGNSA. V lost 0 bases to trimming and J lost 5 bases; unmatched junction nucleotides: 3. The CDR3 loop reads CASSLALTGNEKLFF. The CDR3 nucleotides read TGTGCCAGCAGCTTAGCGCTGACAGGGAATGAAAAACTGTTTTTT.

The rearrangement uses TRBV7-2 and TRBJ2-7; D possibly uses TRBD1 or TRBD2 (5 bases each). Germline loops: CDR1 SGHTA, CDR2 FQGNSA. Trimming stripped 8 bases from V and 6 bases from J, with 17 bases between. The CDR3 length is 13 residues. The CDR3 region is CASGAGRASEQYF. In nucleotides, the CDR3 is TGTGCCAGCGGAGCAGGGAGAGCATCCGAGCAGTACTTC.

V is TRBV4-3 and J is TRBJ2-7; no firm D call. Looked up from germline, CDR1 is LGHNA and CDR2 is YSLEER. CDR3 length: 14 amino acids. Trimming pared 1 base from V and 7 bases from J, leaving 14 bases between. The CDR3 loop reads CASSQVYGFEEQYF. For the CDR3, the DNA is TGCGCCAGCAGCCAAGTCTACGGTTTTGAGGAGCAGTACTTC.

The chain joins TRBV5-6 to TRBJ2-1; D is unclear. The CDR3 has 14 amino acids. V was pared by 0 bases and J by 3 bases, with 7 bases between. CDR1 and CDR2 from the germline V gene are SGHDT and YYEEEE. Here the CDR3 DNA reads TGTGCCAGCAGCTTGGTTGGGAACTACAATGAGCAGTTCTTC. This encodes CASSLVGNYNEQFF.

This clone was observed a handful of times. This chain joins TRBV28 and TRBJ2-7; unclear D gene. The germline V gene has CDR1 MDHEN and CDR2 SYDVKM. The CDR3 covers 11 residues. V was pared by 4 bases and J by 7 bases, with 8 bases between. The CDR3 coding sequence is TGTGCCAGCAGTTCCCTGCGGGAGCAGTACTTC. Amino acid sequence: CASSSLREQYF.

This clone has only a few counts. The V call is TRBV2, the J call TRBJ1-2; 12 nucleotides match TRBD1. The CDR3 has 17 residues. V gave up 6 bases and J gave up 2 bases; unmatched junction bases: 10. CDR1 is SNHLY and CDR2 is FYNNEI in the germline V gene. The CDR3 here is CASRLPGQGARNYGYTF. The CDR3 DNA reads as TGTGCCAGCAGACTTCCGGGACAGGGGGCTCGGAACTATGGCTACACCTTC. The entire variable domain, with the rest obtained from reference TRBV2 and TRBJ1-2, is as follows: EPEVTQTPSHQVTQMGQEVILRCVPISNHLYFYWYRQILGQKVEFLVSFYNNEISEKSEIFDDQFSVERPDGSNFTLKIRSTKLEDSAMYFCASRLPGQGARNYGYTFGSGTRLTVV.

This clone has a handful of counts. This chain uses TRBV28 with TRBJ2-5; perhaps TRBD1 as D (5 bases). Germline V gives CDR1 MDHEN, CDR2 SYDVKM. V lost 7 bases and J 11 bases, leaving 23 bases between the germline ends. The CDR3 loop spans 14 amino acids. The DNA of the CDR3 is TGTGCCAGCACCCCGCCAGGGCTAGTCAAAGAGCAGTACTTC. Its translation is CASTPPGLVKEQYF.

The chain joins TRBV5-4 to TRBJ2-2, with 10 bases lining up with TRBD2. Germline V CDR1 and CDR2: SGHNT, YYREEE (reference sequence). The CDR3 has 18 residues. Losses at the gene ends were 4 bases for V and 0 bases for J; bases not matched to a gene: 9. CDR3 in DNA: TGTGCCAGCAGCCCGCTAGCGGGAGCCTCCGCGAACACCGGGGAGCTGTTTTTT. Translation gives CASSPLAGASANTGELFF. Supplemented by reference TRBV5-4 and TRBJ2-2, the full variable domain reads ETGVTQSPTHLIKTRGQQVTLRCSSQSGHNTVSWYQQALGQGPQFIFQYYREEENGRGNFPPRFSGLQFPNYSSELNVNALELDDSALYLCASSPLAGASANTGELFFGEGSRLTVL.

The chain uses TRBV7-2 and TRBJ2-3; a possible D gene is TRBD2 (6 bases). Germline V gene sequence: CDR1 SGHTA, CDR2 FQGNSA. This CDR3 is built from 15 residues. Trimming shortened V by 1 base and J by 0 bases, and 8 bases separated the two germline ends. Here the CDR3 reads CASSLGLASTDTQYF. In DNA, the CDR3 is TGTGCCAGCAGCTTAGGGCTAGCGAGCACAGATACGCAGTATTTT.